These T cell receptor beta chains were read from a single sample in a study of cytomegalovirus exposure and HLA in healthy donors. Clones were sequenced by immunoSEQ multiplex PCR, and TCRdb holds only the in-frame ones, with some missing. Of some 250,000 clones in the sample, roughly 90% were seen once. Sequencing input: PBMCs. These receptor sequences come from a woman between 18 and 29 years old in good health and CMV-seronegative. Each CDR3 is given without its conserved first and last residue.

j_gene,len,v_gene,CDR3aa
TRBJ1-2,15,TRBV5-6,ASSRGPGQGPVYGYT
TRBJ1-6,13,TRBV10-2,ASRRQVSYNSPLH
TRBJ1-4,16,TRBV28,ASSPPDANNPRREKLF
TRBJ1-6,12,TRBV6-1,ASRDTQFHSPLH
TRBJ1-1,12,TRBV15,ATSAGRLNTEAF
TRBJ1-2,10,TRBV7-2,ASSPDREGYT
TRBJ1-1,12,TRBV5-4,ASSHGQVNTEAF
TRBJ2-2,17,TRBV19,ASSTRWENPAGNTGELF
TRBJ2-3,13,TRBV5-1,ASSLAAGPTDTQY
TRBJ1-5,14,TRBV9,ASSDSITRSNQPQH
TRBJ1-5,13,TRBV28,ASSFAEAENQPQH
TRBJ1-1,10,TRBV10-1,ASKGTGESTF
TRBJ1-1,9,TRBV6-5,ASSLNSEAF
TRBJ1-4,12,TRBV19,ASRTGYHNEKLF
TRBJ2-2,13,TRBV7-8,ASSSVQGPTGELF
TRBJ2-2,15,TRBV7-9,ASSSWGSLRGGGELF
TRBJ2-2,11,TRBV28,ASSSSGGGELF
TRBJ1-2,12,TRBV21-1,ASSNQAGGYGYT
TRBJ1-1,13,TRBV12-5,ASGTGAGKDTEAF
TRBJ1-1,12,TRBV19,ASDGQNMNTEAF
TRBJ2-7,11,TRBV9,ASSVDRGHEQY
TRBJ2-3,16,TRBV5-1,ASSLAPGQGYVGDTQY
TRBJ2-3,13,TRBV18,ASSAGLTSTDTQY
TRBJ2-2,16,TRBV7-8,ASSLVLAGVANTGELF
TRBJ2-3,16,TRBV27,ASSSLMGQAASRDTQY
TRBJ1-2,10,TRBV7-8,ASSPYIYGYT
TRBJ1-5,13,TRBV7-2,ASSPGLYSNQPQH
TRBJ1-1,12,TRBV5-1,ASSLYSEGTEAF
TRBJ2-7,9,TRBV7-9,ASSSGFEQY
TRBJ2-7,12,TRBV6-1,ASSELATGVAQY
TRBJ1-6,13,TRBV10-3,AARTAPTSNSPLH
TRBJ1-6,13,TRBV7-9,ASSFRQGDDSPLH